The clone carrying this T cell receptor (beta chain) was recorded at least ten times. As to time point: newly diagnosed GD, antithyroid drugs for less than 3 months. Isolated PBMC RNA provided the starting material for the TCR library. The data are from a study of regulatory T cells in long-lasting Graves disease. The CDR3 is 16 residues long. V lost 2 bases and J lost 7; bases outside the gene matches: 8. Arm-PCR of CDR3 regions with iRepertoire HTBI primers generated TCR beta libraries. TCRdb analysed the multiplex PCR reads with MiXCR anew, one entry per CDR3 protein. Seen here are roughly 430,000 distinct CDR3 sequences, about a sixth observed once, and the top ten hold roughly 10%. The same data also went into a second study, on T cells in Graves' hyperthyroidism and ophthalmopathy.

This receptor was taken from a woman aged 30 to 39 with Graves disease. The specimen was peripheral blood mononuclear cells (PBMCs), collected at new diagnosis, from a patient treated with antithyroid drugs. The V call is TRBV12-3 or TRBV12-4, the J call TRBJ2-5; 12 bases are shared with TRBD1. The CDR3 DNA is TGTGCCAGCAGTTTAACCGGGACAGGGGGCGGCGGGACCCAGTACTTC. Amino acid sequence: CASSLTGTGGGGTQYF.